The 26 T cell receptor beta chains below were found in one sample sequenced in a study of blood T cell repertoires in COVID-19. Only in-frame clones appear in the TCRdb table, and some are missing; sequencing was by immunoSEQ multiplex PCR. The sample lists 150,000 to 250,000 clones, about 80% occurring once. Sequenced material: PBMCs or T cells enriched from blood (not recorded which). The receptors shown here come from a man aged 40-50 years who had recovered from COVID-19.

Only a few counts were recorded for this clone. The rearrangement joins TRBV29-1 to TRBJ1-1; 7 bases are a match to TRBD1. V lost 7 bases, J lost 5 bases, and 7 bases stayed unmatched. Germline V gene lookup returns CDR1 SQVTM and CDR2 ANQGSEA. There are 12 residues in the CDR3. The CDR3 DNA reads TGCAGCGCTTATAAGGGGGCGACTGAAGCTTTCTTT. Amino acid sequence: CSAYKGATEAFF.

The rearrangement uses TRBV5-4 and TRBJ2-1; D ambiguous. This CDR3 spans 15 amino acids. V was cut by 0 bases and J by 4 bases, with 11 bases left in between. Germline V gives CDR1 SGHNT, CDR2 YYREEE (reference sequence). CDR3 nucleotide sequence: TGTGCCAGCAGCTTGGGAGAGAACTTATACAATGAGCAGTTCTTC. Its translation: CASSLGENLYNEQFF.

This chain joins TRBV7-2 and TRBJ2-1; the D gene is possibly TRBD2 (6 bases). Trimming shortened V by 2 bases and J by 12 bases, and 26 bases separated the two germline ends. From germline, CDR1 is SGHTA and CDR2 FQGNSA. CDR3 length: 17 residues. The CDR3 sequence: CASSLYSGRPEQGGQFF. For the CDR3, the DNA is TGTGCCAGCAGCTTATATTCAGGACGCCCGGAGCAGGGAGGGCAGTTCTTC.

The chain uses TRBV5-4 and TRBJ1-1; D may be TRBD1 (6 bases). The CDR3 totals 14 residues. V lost 6 bases, J lost 0 bases, and 12 bases lay in between. Per germline, CDR1 SGHNT and CDR2 YYREEE (reference sequence). CDR3 DNA sequence: TGTGCCAGCACACAGGGAGTAATGAACACTGAAGCTTTCTTT. Its translation is CASTQGVMNTEAFF.

This clone turned up a few times. The gene calls are TRBV5-1 and TRBJ1-5; 10 positions agree with TRBD1. From germline, CDR1 is SGHRS and CDR2 YFSETQ. The CDR3 totals 16 residues. J gave up 12 bases and V 1 base, and 13 bases lay outside the gene matches. The CDR3 is CASSLNPFGTGDHQHF. The CDR3 bases are TGCGCCAGCAGCTTGAATCCATTCGGGACAGGGGACCACCAGCATTTT. The variable domain in full, completed from reference TRBV5-1 and TRBJ1-5, reads KAGVTQTPRYLIKTRGQQVTLSCSPISGHRSVSWYQQTPGQGLQFLFEYFSETQRNKGNFPGRFSGRQFSNSRSEMNVSTLELGDSALYLCASSLNPFGTGDHQHFGDGTRLSIL.

The chain couples TRBV19 to TRBJ2-3, with TRBD1 matching 7 bases. Germline trimming cut 7 bases from V and 1 base from J; bases unmatched to any gene: 11. The CDR3 is 16 amino acids. Germline V lookup: CDR1 LNHDA, CDR2 SQIVND (reference sequence). The CDR3 here is CASIRTGARGTDTQYF. The DNA for the CDR3 is TGTGCCAGTATCCGCACAGGGGCACGAGGCACAGATACGCAGTATTTT.

In its sample, this clone was seen once. The genes are TRBV4-1 and TRBJ1-1; TRBD1 is a possible D gene (5 bases). Germline CDR1 MGHRA, CDR2 YSYEKL. Between the trimmed V and J ends, which lost 4 bases and 0 bases, there was a span of 15 bases. The CDR3 length is 16 residues. CDR3: CASSLTGGGMNTEAFF. In DNA, the CDR3 is TGCGCCAGCAGCCTCACGGGGGGAGGCATGAACACTGAAGCTTTCTTT.

This clone was seen a few times. The chain is built from TRBV9 and TRBJ1-4, with 8 bases identical to TRBD1. Germline V gene sequence: CDR1 SGDLS, CDR2 YYNGEE. The CDR3 covers 15 residues. Unmatched junction bases numbered 3, after V lost 0 bases and J lost 5 bases. CDR3 protein: CASSVVAGGNEKLFF. The CDR3 coding sequence is TGTGCCAGCAGCGTAGTGGCAGGGGGCAATGAAAAACTGTTTTTT.

V and J are TRBV7-9 and TRBJ2-4; perhaps TRBD1 as D (5 bases). Germline CDR1 SEHNR, CDR2 FQNEAQ (reference sequence). This CDR3 contains 18 residues. The V end was cut by 5 bases, the J end by 1 base, with 21 bases between. The CDR3 protein is CASSAYGRARVAKNIQYF. For the CDR3, the DNA is TGTGCCAGCAGCGCATACGGCAGGGCAAGGGTCGCCAAAAACATTCAGTACTTC.

As regards this clone: One base away lies a much larger clone, so this may be a sequencing read error. The chain joins TRBV28 to TRBJ1-2, with TRBD1 as a possible D gene (5 bases). Germline V lookup: CDR1 MDHEN, CDR2 SYDVKM. The V gene lost 1 base and the J gene lost 2 bases, with 5 bases spanning the gap. There are 13 residues in the CDR3. The CDR3 DNA sequence: TGTGCCAGCAGTTTATCAGGGAACTATGGCTACACCTTC. This encodes CASSLSGNYGYTF.

The J gene is TRBJ1-1, the V gene TRBV4-2, with a weak D call TRBD1 (5 bases). Germline V gene sequence: CDR1 LGHNA, CDR2 YNFKEQ. The CDR3 has 16 residues. Trimming removed 3 bases from V and 2 bases from J, with 16 bases in between. The CDR3 bases are TGTGCCAGCAGCCAGTCCTGGGGACTGCTCAACACTGAAGCTTTCTTT. Translated, it gives CASSQSWGLLNTEAFF.

This clone has just one count. This chain uses TRBV6-5 with TRBJ2-7; TRBD1 agrees at 10 bases. The V gene's germline CDR1 is MNHEY and CDR2 SVGAGI. The CDR3 contains 14 residues. The V gene end was trimmed by 2 bases and the J gene end by 5 bases; junction bases not matched to a gene: 3. CDR3 in amino acids: CASSYLGTGDEQYF. CDR3 bases: TGTGCCAGCAGTTACCTTGGGACAGGGGACGAGCAGTACTTC.

V and J are TRBV27 and TRBJ1-6, with TRBD1 identical over 7 bases. Germline values: CDR1 MNHEY, CDR2 SMNVEV (reference sequence). The CDR3 runs to 14 residues. Trimming cost V 7 bases and J 5 bases; bases outside gene matches: 5. This CDR3 reads CASKGGADNSPLHF. CDR3 bases: TGTGCCAGCAAAGGGGGCGCGGATAATTCACCCCTCCACTTT.

The rearrangement uses TRBV12-3 or TRBV12-4 and TRBJ1-2; D is ambiguous. This CDR3 contains 12 residues. The V end was cut by 10 bases, the J end by 8 bases, with 17 bases between. CDR3 in amino acids: CATQAFLGGYTF. CDR3 bases: TGTGCCACCCAGGCGTTTTTAGGCGGCTACACCTTC.

This chain connects TRBV18 to TRBJ2-7, with D perhaps TRBD1 (6 bases). Trimming stripped 6 bases from V and 4 bases from J, with 16 bases between. Germline V lookup: CDR1 KGHSH, CDR2 LQKENI. This CDR3 is built from 14 residues. The CDR3 loop is CASSPGQGTYEQYF. In nucleotides, the CDR3 is TGTGCCAGCTCTCCGGGCCAGGGGACATACGAGCAGTACTTC.

This sequence joins TRBV6-2 or TRBV6-3 and TRBJ2-2; 10 bases agree with TRBD2. V lost 2 bases, J lost 5 bases, and 8 bases stayed unmatched. Germline CDR1 and CDR2: MNHEY and SVGEGT. CDR3 size: 17 residues. The CDR3 here is CASSYAAGGPETGELFF. As DNA, the CDR3 is TGTGCCAGCAGTTACGCAGCGGGGGGGCCGGAGACCGGGGAGCTGTTTTTT.

The V gene is TRBV2, the J gene TRBJ2-7, with D possibly being TRBD2 (5 bases). The CDR3 loop spans 15 amino acids. Germline CDR1 reads SNHLY; CDR2 reads FYNNEI. V was trimmed by 6 bases and J by 7 bases, leaving 22 bases between them. The CDR3: CASRDGGPPSGEQYF. CDR3 DNA sequence: TGTGCCAGCAGGGACGGAGGACCACCCTCGGGGGAGCAGTACTTC.

This clone was observed a few times. V gene TRBV25-1 combines with J gene TRBJ2-3; D is possibly TRBD2 (7 bases). The V end was cut by 4 bases, the J end by 0 bases, with 17 bases between. The CDR3 has 17 residues. Germline V CDR1 and CDR2: MGHDK, SYGVNS. The CDR3 loop is CASSAPAGAPSTDTQYF. The CDR3 DNA reads TGTGCCAGCAGTGCCCCGGCGGGGGCCCCAAGCACAGATACGCAGTATTTT.

This clone appeared once. This chain connects TRBV11-2 to TRBJ1-6; 8 bases map to TRBD1. J lost 10 bases, V lost 5 bases, and 16 bases had no gene match. Germline CDR1 SGHAT, CDR2 FQNNGV. The CDR3 totals 17 residues. The CDR3 coding sequence is TGTGCCAGCAGCCCAACACGCCTTGGACAGGGAGGATCACCCCTCCACTTT. As protein: CASSPTRLGQGGSPLHF.

This sequence joins TRBV5-6 and TRBJ1-1, with 8 bases fitting TRBD1. V was pared by 5 bases and J by 5 bases, with 11 bases of the junction left unmatched. Germline loops: CDR1 SGHDT, CDR2 YYEEEE. CDR3 length: 15 amino acids. The CDR3 DNA follows: TGTGCCAGCAGATTGCGGACAGGGCCATGGACTGAAGCTTTCTTT. Translating it yields CASRLRTGPWTEAFF. Based on the CDR3 plus reference TRBV5-6 and TRBJ1-1, the full variable domain is DAGVTQSPTHLIKTRGQQVTLRCSPKSGHDTVSWYQQALGQGPQFIFQYYEEEERQRGNFPDRFSGHQFPNYSSELNVNALLLGDSALYLCASRLRTGPWTEAFFGQGTRLTVV.

The chain joins TRBV6-4 to TRBJ2-2; 10 nucleotides agree with TRBD2. With 6 bases clipped from V and 4 bases from J, the junction kept 5 bases outside the gene matches. Germline lookup yields CDR1 MRHNA and CDR2 SNTAGT. The CDR3 totals 15 residues. CDR3 nucleotide sequence: TGTGCCAGCAGACGAGCGGGGGGGACCACCGGGGAGCTGTTTTTT. It is translated as CASRRAGGTTGELFF.

This clone appeared a single time. The rearrangement joins TRBV27 to TRBJ1-1; TRBD1 matches at 8 bases. V lost 4 bases and J lost 6; bases outside the gene matches: 4. Germline assignment: CDR1 MNHEY and CDR2 SMNVEV (reference sequence). This CDR3 is 13 amino acids long. The CDR3 loop reads CASSWTGRAEAFF. The CDR3 nucleotides read TGTGCCAGCAGTTGGACAGGGCGAGCTGAAGCTTTCTTT.

The genes are TRBV5-1 and TRBJ1-6; TRBD1 matches at 10 bases. CDR3 length: 16 amino acids. With 2 bases clipped from V and 10 bases from J, the junction kept 9 bases outside the gene matches. The V gene's germline CDR1 is SGHRS and CDR2 YFSETQ. The DNA of the CDR3 is TGCGCCAGCAGCTTTCGCGGCGGGACAGGGGAATCACCCCTCCACTTT. Residues: CASSFRGGTGESPLHF.

The rearrangement uses TRBV6-2 or TRBV6-3 and TRBJ2-1; no definite D call. The CDR3 loop spans 14 amino acids. With 0 bases removed from V and 12 bases from J, the gap between germline ends came to 15 bases. The germline gives CDR1 MNHEY, CDR2 SVGEGT. CDR3 amino acids: CASSYSRDPYLQFF. The CDR3 DNA reads TGTGCCAGCAGTTACTCCCGCGATCCCTACCTGCAGTTCTTC.

The chain links TRBV12-3 or TRBV12-4 to TRBJ2-5; no definite D call. This CDR3 comprises 12 residues. Trimming stripped 3 bases from V and 4 bases from J, with 6 bases between. CDR3 region: CASSFLLETQYF. The CDR3 DNA reads as TGTGCCAGCAGTTTCCTATTAGAGACCCAGTACTTC.

The V gene is TRBV6-1, the J gene TRBJ1-2; D gene uncertain. Germline V gene lookup returns CDR1 MNHNS and CDR2 SASEGT. Trimming took 2 bases from V and 2 from J, leaving 9 bases between them. The CDR3 extends over 14 amino acids. The CDR3 here is CASSEFGRNYGYTF. CDR3 bases: TGTGCCAGCAGTGAATTTGGGAGGAACTATGGCTACACCTTC.